These 18 T cell receptor beta chains were sequenced from one sample in a study of shared clonotypes between healthy human individuals (dated by TCRdb to the early 2020s). The receptor library was made with the immunoSEQ multiplex PCR assay. The table was pulled from immuneACCESS by TCRdb, which kept in-frame rearrangements only. Such tables lose some clones; where checked, under half of the loss comes from unresolved V genes, and the rest has no known cause. For this sample the table gives 550,000 to 700,000 clones, of which around three quarters were detected only once. Together, the top ten hold 1.5% to 2% of the sample. The source material was memory CD4+ T cells sorted from blood. The cell subset or site label on this specimen signifies: CD45RA-negative fraction. All receptors derive from a woman in her 30s in good health.

V usage is TRBV5-1 and J usage is TRBJ2-2; no clear D. There are 16 residues in the CDR3. Germline V gene sequence: CDR1 SGHRS, CDR2 YFSETQ. The V end lost 2 bases, the J end lost 0 bases, and 11 bases lay between the germline ends. CDR3 amino acids: CASSFERAANTGELFF. The CDR3 region has the DNA TGCGCCAGCAGCTTTGAAAGGGCCGCGAACACCGGGGAGCTGTTTTTT. Full variable domain (remainder filled in from reference TRBV5-1 and TRBJ2-2): KAGVTQTPRYLIKTRGQQVTLSCSPISGHRSVSWYQQTPGQGLQFLFEYFSETQRNKGNFPGRFSGRQFSNSRSEMNVSTLELGDSALYLCASSFERAANTGELFFGEGSRLTVL.

Concerning this clone itself: This likely traces to a read error, being one base from a far larger clone. The chain has TRBV5-5 and TRBJ1-2; possibly TRBD1 for D (6 bases). With 3 bases removed from V and 2 bases from J, the gap between germline ends came to 8 bases. This CDR3 has 13 residues. In germline, CDR1 is SGHKS, CDR2 YYEKEE (reference sequence). CDR3 DNA sequence: TGTGCCAGCAGCTCCGGACAGAACTATGGCTACACCTTC. Translation: CASSSGQNYGYTF.

V and J are TRBV9 and TRBJ1-1, with D possibly being TRBD1 (6 bases). The CDR3 extends over 15 amino acids. The V end was cut by 4 bases, the J end by 3 bases, with 16 bases between. Germline V gene sequence: CDR1 SGDLS, CDR2 YYNGEE. This chain's CDR3 is CASSPSGGGHTEAFF. CDR3 nucleotide sequence: TGTGCCAGCAGCCCCAGCGGGGGGGGGCACACTGAAGCTTTCTTT. The complete variable domain, with remaining parts taken from reference TRBV9 and TRBJ1-1, reads DSGVTQTPKHLITATGQRVTLRCSPRSGDLSVYWYQQSLDQGLQFLIQYYNGEERAKGNILERFSAQQFPDLHSELNLSSLELGDSALYFCASSPSGGGHTEAFFGQGTRLTVV.

The V call is TRBV19, the J call TRBJ1-2, with a tentative D call TRBD1 (6 bases). Germline assignment: CDR1 LNHDA and CDR2 SQIVND (reference sequence). The CDR3 is 14 amino acids. V lost 3 bases and J 7 bases, leaving 15 bases between the germline ends. As DNA, the CDR3 is TGTGCCAGTAGTATGACCCCGGGGGCACTTGGCTACACCTTC. This encodes CASSMTPGALGYTF.

The rearrangement joins TRBV7-2 to TRBJ2-5, with D possibly being TRBD2 (5 bases). This CDR3 contains 15 residues. Trimming pared 1 base from V and 5 bases from J, leaving 14 bases between. Germline CDR1 and CDR2: SGHTA and FQGNSA. CDR3 loop: CASSLDSAVLETQYF. As DNA, the CDR3 is TGTGCCAGCAGCTTAGATAGCGCCGTTTTGGAGACCCAGTACTTC.

As to this clone: This CDR3 is also generated by other DNA sequences in the sample. CDR3 loop: CSVDLSSGANVLTF. In DNA form, the CDR3 reads TGCAGCGTTGATTTGTCCTCCGGGGCCAACGTCCTGACTTTC. The chain couples TRBV29-1 to TRBJ2-6; D not certain. Per the germline V gene, CDR1 is SQVTM and CDR2 is ANQGSEA. Trimming removed 3 bases at V and 4 bases at J, with 10 bases between. The CDR3 is 14 residues long.

This clone was counted between two and nine times. This may come from a read error, since a much larger clone is one base off. Other DNA sequences in the same sample also yield this CDR3. This chain joins TRBV20-1 and TRBJ2-1; D remains ambiguous. Trimming removed 3 bases at V and 2 bases at J, with 2 bases between. Germline V gene sequence: CDR1 DFQATT, CDR2 SNEGSKA (reference sequence). This CDR3 contains 11 residues. In DNA, the CDR3 is TGCAGTGCTAGCCCCTACAATGAGCAGTTCTTC. Amino acids: CSASPYNEQFF.

The V gene is TRBV28, the J gene TRBJ1-5; a weak D match, TRBD1 (5 bases). V was clipped by 6 bases and J by 6 bases, with 9 bases between them. CDR3 size: 12 residues. Germline V gene lookup returns CDR1 MDHEN and CDR2 SYDVKM. As DNA, the CDR3 is TGTGCCAGCAGACAGGTGGTTCAGCCCCAGCATTTT. Amino acid sequence: CASRQVVQPQHF.

J is TRBJ2-7 and V is TRBV11-2, with D unclear. The CDR3 consists of 13 residues. Germline V gene lookup returns CDR1 SGHAT and CDR2 FQNNGV. Trimming pared 1 base from V and 2 bases from J, leaving 6 bases between. The CDR3 reads CASSLVNAYEQYF. The CDR3 DNA follows: TGTGCCAGCAGCTTAGTTAACGCCTACGAGCAGTACTTC.

The chain joins TRBV14 to TRBJ2-1; unclear D gene. The V end lost 0 bases, the J end lost 5 bases, and 8 bases lay between the germline ends. The CDR3 contains 14 residues. The germline CDR1 and CDR2 sequences are SGHDN and FVKESK. Here the CDR3 DNA reads TGTGCCAGCAGCCAAGAAAGGGCCAACAATGAGCAGTTCTTC. This codes for CASSQERANNEQFF.

To note about this clone: This could be a read error, since a much larger clone is one nucleotide away. This rearrangement joins TRBV11-3 to TRBJ2-5; D is unclear. CDR1 SGHNT and CDR2 YENEEA come from the germline V gene. V dropped 1 base and J dropped 1 base, with 4 bases sitting between them. The CDR3 covers 13 residues. The CDR3 spells CASSLGPQETQYF. The CDR3 coding sequence is TGTGCCAGCAGCTTAGGGCCCCAAGAGACCCAGTACTTC.

The gene calls are TRBV6-4 and TRBJ1-1, with 7 bases lining up with TRBD1. Germline loops: CDR1 MRHNA, CDR2 SNTAGT. The CDR3 is 14 amino acids. V shed 3 bases and J 5 bases; nucleotides not matched to a gene: 6. The CDR3 region has the DNA TGTGCCAGCAGTGAAGGGGGCAGGGGTACTGAAGCTTTCTTT. Protein: CASSEGGRGTEAFF.

The sample holds many counts of this clone. This sequence joins TRBV27 and TRBJ2-1; a possible D gene is TRBD2 (6 bases). The V end was cut by 1 base, the J end by 2 bases, with 9 bases between. From germline, CDR1 is MNHEY and CDR2 SMNVEV (reference sequence). There are 15 residues in the CDR3. CDR3 DNA: TGTGCCAGCAGTTTATTGCGGGACGCCTACAATGAGCAGTTCTTC. Protein product: CASSLLRDAYNEQFF.

The chain couples TRBV7-6 to TRBJ2-1, with D perhaps assigned TRBD1 or TRBD2 (5 bases each). The CDR3 spans 17 residues. V was clipped by 6 bases and J by 5 bases, with 23 bases between them. The germline gives CDR1 SGHVS, CDR2 FNYEAQ. The CDR3 nucleotides read TGTGCCAGCAGTCGACTTAGTGCTGTCGGGACCCACAATGAGCAGTTCTTC. Protein: CASSRLSAVGTHNEQFF. Variable domain in full (rest from reference TRBV7-6 and TRBJ2-1): GAGVSQSPRYKVTKRGQDVALRCDPISGHVSLYWYRQALGQGPEFLTYFNYEAQQDKSGLPNDRFSAERPEGSISTLTIQRTEQRDSAMYRCASSRLSAVGTHNEQFFGPGTRLTVL.

V gene TRBV27 combines with J gene TRBJ2-7; 8 nucleotides align to TRBD1. Germline V lookup: CDR1 MNHEY, CDR2 SMNVEV (reference sequence). The V segment lost 5 bases and the J segment 1 base; nucleotides outside the gene matches: 4. The length of the CDR3 is 14 residues. CDR3 DNA: TGTGCCAGCAGTCTGGGACAGGCGTCCTACGAGCAGTACTTC. It is translated as CASSLGQASYEQYF.

A single count supports this clone. The chain joins TRBV10-3 to TRBJ2-2, with D possibly being TRBD2 (6 bases). The CDR3 length is 18 residues. V was cut by 0 bases and J by 4 bases, with 18 bases left in between. From germline, CDR1 is ENHRY and CDR2 SYGVKD. CDR3 nucleotides: TGTGCCATCAGTGAGTCAGTGGGCGGGAAAGGGCGCACCGGGGAGCTGTTTTTT. Translating gives CAISESVGGKGRTGELFF.

The V and J genes are TRBV5-5 and TRBJ1-1; D possibly corresponds to TRBD1 (6 bases). This CDR3 is built from 14 residues. Between the trimmed V and J ends, which lost 4 bases and 6 bases, there was a span of 16 bases. Per germline, CDR1 SGHKS and CDR2 YYEKEE (reference sequence). CDR3 region: CASSTQGRRAEAFF. The CDR3 bases are TGTGCCAGCAGCACACAGGGCAGGAGGGCTGAAGCTTTCTTT. The full variable domain, its missing parts supplied by reference TRBV5-5 and TRBJ1-1, is DAGVTQSPTHLIKTRGQQVTLRCSPISGHKSVSWYQQVLGQGPQFIFQYYEKEERGRGNFPDRFSARQFPNYSSELNVNALLLGDSALYLCASSTQGRRAEAFFGQGTRLTVV.

This clone is a singleton in its sample. This sequence joins TRBV5-4 and TRBJ1-4, with a tentative D call TRBD1 (5 bases). This CDR3 comprises 15 residues. V lost 3 bases and J lost 4, with 13 bases in between. Germline CDR1 reads SGHNT; CDR2 reads YYREEE (reference sequence). The CDR3 sequence is CASSWGTEVNEKLFF. DNA of the CDR3: TGTGCCAGCAGCTGGGGGACGGAAGTTAATGAAAAACTGTTTTTT.